The 5 T cell receptor beta chains listed next were all sequenced from one sample in a study of cytomegalovirus exposure and HLA in healthy donors (dated by TCRdb to 2016 to 2017). The library was made by the immunoSEQ multiplex PCR assay. For the multiplex PCR, a mixture combining 60 forward primers for TCR Vbeta segments and 13 reverse primers for TCR Jbeta segments was used. TCRdb provides this immuneACCESS table in a form limited to in-frame rearrangements. Some clones are lacking; in checked studies, under half of them reflect an unresolved V gene, and why the rest are absent is not known. The sample has 200,000 to 250,000 clones on record, roughly 80% of them singletons. The ten largest clonotypes hold 1.1% to 1.5% of the sample. Material: PBMCs. The receptors shown here come from a girl between 5 and 17 years old in good health and CMV-seronegative.

The chain carries TRBV19 and TRBJ2-3; 10 bases are shared with TRBD2. CDR1 LNHDA and CDR2 SQIVND come from the germline V gene (reference sequence). CDR3 length equals 18 residues. V shed 6 bases and J 5 bases; nucleotides not matched to a gene: 17. The CDR3 DNA follows: TGTGCCAGTAGCCCACGTGGGAAGCTAGCGGGAGTAGTAGATACGCAGTATTTT. It codes for CASSPRGKLAGVVDTQYF. Based on the CDR3 plus reference TRBV19 and TRBJ2-3, the full variable domain is DGGITQSPKYLFRKEGQNVTLSCEQNLNHDAMYWYRQDPGQGLRLIYYSQIVNDFQKGDIAEGYSVSREKKESFPLTVTSAQKNPTAFYLCASSPRGKLAGVVDTQYFGPGTRLTVL.

The chain combines TRBV5-1 with TRBJ2-7; TRBD1 matches at 12 bases. V was clipped by 4 bases and J by 6 bases; unmatched bases: 5. Germline V gene sequence: CDR1 SGHRS, CDR2 YFSETQ. The CDR3 covers 14 residues. The CDR3 DNA reads as TGCGCCAGCAGCGGGGGGACAGGGGGCCTCGAGCAGTACTTC. This translates into CASSGGTGGLEQYF.

The rearrangement joins TRBV27 to TRBJ2-5, with TRBD2 matching 11 bases. V lost 5 bases, J lost 4 bases, and 3 bases stayed unmatched. CDR1 is MNHEY, CDR2 SMNVEV, per germline (reference sequence). The CDR3 is 14 amino acids. In DNA form, the CDR3 reads TGTGCCAGCAGTCTCGGACTAGCGGGAGAGACCCAGTACTTC. This translates into CASSLGLAGETQYF.

The rearrangement joins TRBV5-1 to TRBJ1-5; 8 nucleotides align to TRBD1. The CDR3 is 16 amino acids. The trim removed 0 bases at V and 6 bases at J, leaving 8 bases unmatched. The V gene's germline CDR1 is SGHRS and CDR2 YFSETQ. CDR3 in DNA: TGCGCCAGCAGCTTGGGATACCAGGGGGCAGGTCAGCCCCAGCATTTT. It encodes CASSLGYQGAGQPQHF.

This chain links TRBV29-1 with TRBJ1-1; 10 bases are shared with TRBD1. Germline-derived CDR1 and CDR2 are SQVTM and ANQGSEA. This CDR3 has 13 amino acids. V was clipped by 4 bases and J by 5 bases; unmatched bases: 4. The CDR3 nucleotides are TGCAGCGTTGGGGGACAGGGGAGGACTGAAGCTTTCTTT. It codes for CSVGGQGRTEAFF. The full variable domain, with the rest looked up from reference TRBV29-1 and TRBJ1-1, is SAVISQKPSRDICQRGTSLTIQCQVDSQVTMMFWYRQQPGQSLTLIATANQGSEATYESGFVIDKFPISRPNLTFSTLTVSNMSPEDSSIYLCSVGGQGRTEAFFGQGTRLTVV.